These 4 T cell receptor beta chains came from one sample sequenced in a study of T cells in Graves' hyperthyroidism and ophthalmopathy. The source material, RNA transcripts, was used to amplify TCR beta CDR3 regions. HTBI primers drove first-round RT-PCR of the TCR CDR3. TCRdb reprocessed the multiplex PCR reads with MiXCR, giving one entry per CDR3 protein. The table has around 370,000 distinct CDR3 sequences, approximately 17% seen once. Specimen: blood. The receptor set was obtained from a man aged 18-30 years with Graves' ophthalmopathy.

In its sample, this clonotype was seen a few times. This chain joins TRBV20-1 and TRBJ2-7; 9 nucleotides line up with TRBD1. The CDR3 contains 13 residues. With V trimmed by 3 bases and J by 5 bases, 5 bases remained unmatched. CDR1 is DFQATT, CDR2 SNEGSKA, per germline (reference sequence). CDR3 region: CSASRDRANEQYF. The CDR3 region has the DNA TGCAGTGCTAGCCGGGACAGGGCCAACGAGCAGTACTTC.

A remark on this clonotype: Mismatch with germline at one junction end may stem from a read error. The gene calls are TRBV6-1 and TRBJ2-1; 9 positions agree with TRBD2. The CDR3 is 16 residues long. The V gene's germline CDR1 is MNHNS and CDR2 SASEGT. In DNA, the CDR3 is TGTGCCAGCAGTAAATATAGCGGGAGCTCCTACAATGAGCAGCTCTTC. It translates to CASSKYSGSSYNEQLF.

This clonotype has ten or more counts. The rearrangement links TRBV7-9 to TRBJ2-7; 11 nucleotides line up with TRBD2. Germline assignment: CDR1 SEHNR and CDR2 FQNEAQ (reference sequence). Trimming cost V 5 bases and J 2 bases; bases outside gene matches: 5. The CDR3 contains 15 residues. The CDR3 is CASSQTSGAPYEQYF. DNA of the CDR3: TGTGCCAGCAGCCAGACTAGCGGGGCCCCCTACGAGCAGTACTTC. The full variable domain, its missing parts supplied by reference TRBV7-9 and TRBJ2-7, is DTGVSQNPRHKITKRGQNVTFRCDPISEHNRLYWYRQTLGQGPEFLTYFQNEAQLEKSRLLSDRFSAERPKGSFSTLEIQRTEQGDSAMYLCASSQTSGAPYEQYFGPGTRLTVT.

This clonotype was observed many times. This sequence joins TRBV5-5 and TRBJ1-5; maybe TRBD1 (6 bases). CDR1 is SGHKS, CDR2 YYEKEE, per germline (reference sequence). CDR3 length: 17 amino acids. Trimming cost V 3 bases and J 1 base, with 17 bases left between them. The CDR3 DNA sequence: TGTGCCAGCAGCTCTTCAATGGGGGCCGGAAGCAATCAGCCCCAGCATTTT. Amino acids: CASSSSMGAGSNQPQHF.